This T cell receptor (beta chain) came from a study of PD-1 blockade in classical Hodgkin lymphoma. Study overall: Nivolumab was administered to patients intravenously at 3 mg/kg every 2 weeks.

Broader study findings: Reported findings placed baseline TCR diversity lower in newly diagnosed patients (compared with healthy donors).

This table comes from immunoSEQ multiplex PCR, and its TCRdb copy is limited to in-frame clones, with some not included. The table shows fewer than 90,000 clones, with 85% to 95% occurring only once. All patients experienced relapse after autologous stem cell transplantation, and brentuximab vedotin exposure was variable. The CDR3 runs to 17 residues. The V gene end was trimmed by 0 bases and the J gene end by 4 bases; junction bases not matched to a gene: 7. Germline-derived CDR1 and CDR2 are LGHNA and YSLEER. As regards this clone: No antigen is known for it.

J is TRBJ1-2 and V is TRBV4-3; 11 positions agree with TRBD1. Sequences were derived from peripheral blood mononuclear cells (PBMCs), sampled at baseline. This TCR derives from a human donor with classical Hodgkin lymphoma. CDR3 DNA sequence: TGCGCCAGCAGCCAAGAGGGGGCCGGACAGGGGGCCTATGGCTACACCTTC. Protein: CASSQEGAGQGAYGYTF.